The 16 T cell receptor beta chains presented below share a single source sample, sequenced in a study of OX40 agonist ivuxolimab in advanced cancers. The protocol was immunoSEQ multiplex PCR, while the TCRdb copy is restricted to in-frame clones and leaves out a portion. The profile shows about 83,000 clones, roughly 84% of them singletons. Sequenced here: CD4+ or CD8+ T cells sorted from blood, sampled in a trial of the OX40 agonist ivuxolimab. The receptors shown here come from an adult with an advanced solid tumor such as melanoma, head and neck, liver or kidney cancer.

This clone has a single count. CDR3 coding DNA: TGTGCCTGGAGGAAAGGAGCTTCCTACGAGCAGTACTTC. Translated: CAWRKGASYEQYF. The rearrangement links TRBV30 to TRBJ2-7; D remains unclear. This CDR3 has 13 residues. Germline assignment: CDR1 GTSNPN and CDR2 SVGIG (reference sequence). V lost 3 bases, J lost 1 base, and 10 bases lay in between.

The chain joins TRBV2 to TRBJ1-4; the D gene is possibly TRBD1 (5 bases). CDR3 length equals 15 residues. Germline loops: CDR1 SNHLY, CDR2 FYNNEI. Trimming cost V 4 bases and J 3 bases, with 12 bases left between them. The CDR3 nucleotides are TGTGCCAGCAGTGTCCAGGGTTTACCTAATGAAAAACTGTTTTTT. This encodes CASSVQGLPNEKLFF.

This chain uses TRBV5-5 with TRBJ1-5; D unclear. Per the germline V gene, CDR1 is SGHKS and CDR2 is YYEKEE (reference sequence). The V and J ends lost 0 bases and 0 bases respectively, with 7 bases between them. CDR3 length equals 15 residues. CDR3 nucleotide sequence: TGTGCCAGCAGCTTGGACAGTTATAGCAATCAGCCCCAGCATTTT. It codes for CASSLDSYSNQPQHF.

The V gene is TRBV25-1, the J gene TRBJ2-3; maybe TRBD2 (6 bases). Germline assignment: CDR1 MGHDK and CDR2 SYGVNS. The CDR3 covers 15 residues. Trimming removed 2 bases from V and 6 bases from J, with 15 bases in between. CDR3 DNA sequence: TGTGCCAGCAGTGAACCGGGACTCGGTAAGGATACGCAGTATTTT. Protein: CASSEPGLGKDTQYF.

This chain uses TRBV6-4 with TRBJ1-1; tentatively, D is TRBD1 (5 bases). This CDR3 has 14 residues. V lost 6 bases to trimming and J lost 0 bases, with 11 bases between them. Germline values: CDR1 MRHNA, CDR2 SNTAGT. The CDR3 DNA is TGTGCCAGCAGCCCTGGACACCTGAACACTGAAGCTTTCTTT. Translating gives CASSPGHLNTEAFF.

The V and J genes are TRBV7-2 and TRBJ2-7; TRBD1 matches at 7 bases. CDR3 length equals 13 residues. Germline assignment: CDR1 SGHTA and CDR2 FQGNSA. V dropped 4 bases and J dropped 12; count of bases not matched to a gene: 12. CDR3 in DNA: TGTGCCAGCAGCTCCGGACAGGACCCTAAGCGGTACTTC. It specifies CASSSGQDPKRYF.

This chain connects TRBV20-1 to TRBJ1-1, with D uncertain. Germline V gene sequence: CDR1 DFQATT, CDR2 SNEGSKA (reference sequence). This CDR3 comprises 10 residues. Trimming removed 7 bases from V and 4 bases from J, with 7 bases in between. DNA of the CDR3: TGCAGTGTTCGGATCACTGAAGCTTTCTTT. Protein product: CSVRITEAFF.

V is TRBV4-1 and J is TRBJ2-1; 7 bases map to TRBD1. The CDR3 is made up of 14 amino acids. Looked up from germline, CDR1 is MGHRA and CDR2 is YSYEKL. V shed 2 bases, J shed 5 bases, and the junction held 3 bases outside the gene matches. The CDR3 reads CASSQWDSNNEQFF. In DNA form, the CDR3 reads TGCGCCAGCAGCCAATGGGACAGCAACAATGAGCAGTTCTTC.

This clone was counted a single time. This chain connects TRBV20-1 to TRBJ2-3, with D hard to call. The CDR3 sequence is 11 residues long. V was clipped by 8 bases and J by 2 bases, with 8 bases between them. Germline assignment: CDR1 DFQATT and CDR2 SNEGSKA (reference sequence). The CDR3: CSFPITDTQYF. For the CDR3, the DNA is TGCAGTTTTCCGATCACAGATACGCAGTATTTT.

The chain is built from TRBV7-2 and TRBJ2-2; D is uncertain. Trimming removed 4 bases at V and 5 bases at J, with 11 bases between. This CDR3 has 14 amino acids. Germline CDR1 SGHTA, CDR2 FQGNSA. CDR3 region: CASSSPALTGELFF. CDR3 DNA: TGTGCCAGCAGCTCCCCTGCTTTGACCGGGGAGCTGTTTTTT.

This chain links TRBV7-8 with TRBJ1-1; tentative D call: TRBD1 (5 bases). The germline gives CDR1 SGHVS, CDR2 FQNEAQ. The CDR3 has 14 amino acids. Trimming removed 5 bases from V and 7 bases from J, with 17 bases in between. The chain's CDR3 is CASSPSWGRDEAFF. The DNA for the CDR3 is TGTGCCAGCAGCCCATCTTGGGGGAGGGATGAAGCTTTCTTT.

The V call is TRBV6-1, the J call TRBJ2-3; no definite D call. CDR1 is MNHNS, CDR2 SASEGT, per germline. The CDR3 totals 12 residues. Between the trimmed V and J ends, which lost 4 bases and 0 bases, there was a span of 2 bases. The CDR3 DNA is TGTGCCAGCAGTGTAAGCACAGATACGCAGTATTTT. This translates into CASSVSTDTQYF.

The J gene is TRBJ1-6, the V gene TRBV9, with D perhaps TRBD1 (5 bases). The CDR3 is 16 amino acids. Germline assignment: CDR1 SGDLS and CDR2 YYNGEE. Trimming removed 3 bases from V and 11 bases from J, with 21 bases in between. The CDR3, as DNA: TGTGCCAGCAGCGGACAAGGGAGAGGGGTGGGGGCACCCCTCCACTTT. This gives the protein CASSGQGRGVGAPLHF.

This chain connects TRBV7-9 to TRBJ1-6; TRBD1 aligns across 12 bases. V lost 5 bases, J lost 3 bases, and 2 bases stayed unmatched. Germline V gene lookup returns CDR1 SEHNR and CDR2 FQNEAQ (reference sequence). There are 16 residues in the CDR3. The CDR3 region has the DNA TGTGCCAGCAGCGGGGACAGGGGGCTCTATAATTCACCCCTCCACTTT. Its translation: CASSGDRGLYNSPLHF.

The gene calls are TRBV6-6 and TRBJ1-2; TRBD1 is a possible D gene (5 bases). The CDR3 extends over 14 amino acids. Deletions cut 0 bases from V and 4 bases from J, with 9 bases between. In germline, CDR1 is MNHNY, CDR2 SVGAGI (reference sequence). In nucleotides, the CDR3 is TGTGCCAGCAGTTACTCAGGGGATGCCTATGGCTACACCTTC. This translates into CASSYSGDAYGYTF.

The J gene is TRBJ1-6, the V gene TRBV5-1, with D possibly TRBD1 on 5 matching bases. The CDR3 has 15 residues. V was pared by 0 bases and J by 6 bases, with 10 bases between. The germline gives CDR1 SGHRS, CDR2 YFSETQ. The CDR3 bases are TGCGCCAGCAGCTTGGGAGGGGTAGGTAATTCACCCCTCCACTTT. It is translated as CASSLGGVGNSPLHF.